Shown below are 18 T cell receptor beta chains from a single sample sequenced in a study of blood T cell repertoires in COVID-19. Only in-frame clones appear in the TCRdb table, and some are missing; sequencing was by immunoSEQ multiplex PCR. Found here are over 150,000 clones, around 90% of them singletons; the top ten hold roughly 0.51%. The material sequenced was peripheral blood. Receptors originate from a man in his forties or fifties with acute or convalescent COVID-19.

This clone appeared once. This chain links TRBV19 with TRBJ2-7, with D perhaps TRBD1 (7 bases). Germline V gene lookup returns CDR1 LNHDA and CDR2 SQIVND (reference sequence). Deletions cut 6 bases from V and 4 bases from J, with 19 bases between. This CDR3 contains 15 residues. CDR3 in amino acids: CASRGIAGQRYEQYF. DNA of the CDR3: TGTGCCAGTAGAGGAATCGCGGGACAGAGGTACGAGCAGTACTTC. Drawing the rest from reference TRBV19 and TRBJ2-7, the complete variable domain is DGGITQSPKYLFRKEGQNVTLSCEQNLNHDAMYWYRQDPGQGLRLIYYSQIVNDFQKGDIAEGYSVSREKKESFPLTVTSAQKNPTAFYLCASRGIAGQRYEQYFGPGTRLTVT.

CDR3 in DNA: TGCGCCAGCAGCCAAGGTTCGGCCCTAGCTTCGAATTCACCCCTCCACTTT. It translates to CASSQGSALASNSPLHF. This chain connects TRBV4-1 to TRBJ1-6, with D hard to call. CDR1 and CDR2 from the germline V gene are MGHRA and YSYEKL. This CDR3 contains 17 residues. V gave up 1 base and J gave up 7 bases, with 17 bases separating them.

The V gene is TRBV7-9, the J gene TRBJ1-2; TRBD1 matches 12 bases. The CDR3 loop spans 14 amino acids. Germline CDR1 reads SEHNR; CDR2 reads FQNEAQ (reference sequence). The ends lost 4 bases at V and 4 bases at J; junction bases unmatched: 1. The CDR3 loop reads CASSSGQGAYGYTF. DNA for the CDR3: TGTGCCAGCAGCTCGGGACAGGGGGCCTATGGCTACACCTTC.

This sequence joins TRBV2 and TRBJ2-7, with 7 bases lining up with TRBD2. The CDR3 covers 13 residues. V was clipped by 7 bases and J by 3 bases; unmatched bases: 6. Germline V gene lookup returns CDR1 SNHLY and CDR2 FYNNEI. CDR3 sequence (DNA): TGTGCCAGCAACCAGCGGGGTAACTACGAGCAGTACGTC. This codes for CASNQRGNYEQYV.

The genes are TRBV28 and TRBJ2-7; 7 nucleotides agree with TRBD1. V was pared by 11 bases and J by 8 bases, with 21 bases of the junction left unmatched. Germline CDR1 is MDHEN and CDR2 is SYDVKM. This CDR3 has 15 residues. CDR3 DNA sequence: TGTGCCTGCGTCGCTTTCCGGACAGGCCCTACGCAGCAGTACTTC. This encodes CACVAFRTGPTQQYF.

The CDR3: CASRRTGPTYEQYF. DNA for the CDR3: TGTGCCAGCAGGAGGACAGGGCCCACCTACGAGCAGTACTTC. The V and J genes are TRBV6-5 and TRBJ2-7; 8 bases match TRBD1. J was trimmed by 2 bases and V by 6 bases; bases with no gene match: 6. CDR3 size: 14 residues. Per germline, CDR1 MNHEY and CDR2 SVGAGI.

CDR3 coding DNA: TGTGCCAGTAGTCCCGGAGGTTCCATCTATGGCTACACCTTC. It encodes CASSPGGSIYGYTF. The gene calls are TRBV19 and TRBJ1-2; D unresolved. CDR3 length: 14 residues. From germline, CDR1 is LNHDA and CDR2 SQIVND (reference sequence). V lost 5 bases and J lost 4, with 14 bases in between.

V gene TRBV7-9 combines with J gene TRBJ2-2; TRBD2 might be the D (5 bases). The CDR3 is 16 amino acids. V was trimmed by 6 bases and J by 4 bases, leaving 18 bases between them. Germline loops: CDR1 SEHNR, CDR2 FQNEAQ (reference sequence). CDR3 nucleotides: TGTGCCAGCAGGCCAATCGGGGATGGACCCACCGGGGAGCTGTTTTTT. Translated, it gives CASRPIGDGPTGELFF.

The CDR3 DNA sequence: TGTGCCAGCGGGAAGGGGGCAGAAGATACGCAGTATTTT. It is translated as CASGKGAEDTQYF. V is TRBV2 and J is TRBJ2-3, with TRBD1 identical over 7 bases. Germline values: CDR1 SNHLY, CDR2 FYNNEI. Germline trimming cut 8 bases from V and 5 bases from J; bases unmatched to any gene: 7. This CDR3 region has 13 residues.

The chain joins TRBV4-3 to TRBJ2-1; no firm D call. The germline gives CDR1 LGHNA, CDR2 YSLEER. The V gene lost 1 base and the J gene lost 5 bases, with 12 bases spanning the gap. The length of the CDR3 is 15 residues. For the CDR3, the DNA is TGCGCCAGCAGCCAAGTCGTCGCACTAAACAATGAGCAGTTCTTC. Encoded protein: CASSQVVALNNEQFF.

V gene TRBV9 combines with J gene TRBJ2-3; 10 bases align to TRBD2. Trimming took 2 bases from V and 2 from J; bases not matched to a gene: 2. In germline, CDR1 is SGDLS, CDR2 YYNGEE. This CDR3 has 15 residues. The CDR3 DNA reads as TGTGCCAGCAGCGTGACTAGCGGGTACACAGATACGCAGTATTTT. Protein sequence: CASSVTSGYTDTQYF.

The CDR3 sequence is CASGATGELFF. CDR3 sequence (DNA): TGCGCCAGCGGGGCAACCGGGGAGCTGTTTTTT. The V call is TRBV10-1, the J call TRBJ2-2; maybe TRBD1 (5 bases). Trimming pared 8 bases from V and 5 bases from J, leaving 6 bases between. Per the germline V gene, CDR1 is WNHNN and CDR2 is SYGVQD (reference sequence). This CDR3 contains 11 residues.

V gene TRBV27 combines with J gene TRBJ1-2, with D maybe TRBD1 (6 bases). Germline lookup yields CDR1 MNHEY and CDR2 SMNVEV (reference sequence). V lost 7 bases and J lost 4, with 10 bases in between. The CDR3 is made up of 12 amino acids. The CDR3 region has the DNA TGTGCCAGCACAGGGGTAGGCTATGGCTACACCTTC. Amino acid sequence: CASTGVGYGYTF.

The rearrangement joins TRBV19 to TRBJ1-2, with 8 bases identical to TRBD1. Per the germline V gene, CDR1 is LNHDA and CDR2 is SQIVND (reference sequence). The CDR3 extends over 17 amino acids. The V segment lost 7 bases and the J segment 2 bases; nucleotides outside the gene matches: 15. The DNA for the CDR3 is TGTGCCAGTACCCGCCGCCAGGGGGCACAAGGGAACTATGGCTACACCTTC. Its translation is CASTRRQGAQGNYGYTF.

The J gene is TRBJ1-2, the V gene TRBV6-6; 9 positions agree with TRBD1. This CDR3 has 15 amino acids. V gave up 5 bases and J gave up 8 bases; unmatched junction bases: 12. Germline V CDR1 and CDR2: MNHNY, SVGAGI (reference sequence). The CDR3 sequence: CASSLGRQGGGGYTF. The CDR3 coding sequence is TGTGCCAGCAGTCTTGGGCGACAGGGGGGGGGCGGCTACACCTTC.

This sequence joins TRBV2 and TRBJ1-1, with unresolved D. The CDR3 spans 16 residues. Germline assignment: CDR1 SNHLY and CDR2 FYNNEI. V was pared by 2 bases and J by 0 bases, with 13 bases between. This CDR3 reads CASSESAADVNTEAFF. CDR3 nucleotide sequence: TGTGCCAGCAGTGAATCCGCGGCAGATGTGAACACTGAAGCTTTCTTT. Drawing the rest from reference TRBV2 and TRBJ1-1, the complete variable domain is EPEVTQTPSHQVTQMGQEVILRCVPISNHLYFYWYRQILGQKVEFLVSFYNNEISEKSEIFDDQFSVERPDGSNFTLKIRSTKLEDSAMYFCASSESAADVNTEAFFGQGTRLTVV.

A few counts support this clone. The V gene is TRBV7-2, the J gene TRBJ2-5, with 12 positions matching TRBD2. Trimming at V came to 4 bases and at J to 4 bases, leaving 10 bases not matched to a gene. The germline CDR1 and CDR2 sequences are SGHTA and FQGNSA. The CDR3 has 17 residues. The CDR3 here is CASSWGLAGLSGETQYF. In nucleotides, the CDR3 is TGTGCCAGCAGCTGGGGACTAGCGGGCCTGAGCGGAGAGACCCAGTACTTC.

The chain carries TRBV7-6 and TRBJ2-1, with a tentative D call TRBD1 (6 bases). The V and J ends lost 3 bases and 1 base respectively, with 7 bases between them. The germline V gene encodes CDR1 SGHVS and CDR2 FNYEAQ. The CDR3 is made up of 14 amino acids. This chain's CDR3 is CASSFQGSYNEQFF. As DNA, the CDR3 is TGTGCCAGCAGCTTCCAGGGGTCCTACAATGAGCAGTTCTTC.